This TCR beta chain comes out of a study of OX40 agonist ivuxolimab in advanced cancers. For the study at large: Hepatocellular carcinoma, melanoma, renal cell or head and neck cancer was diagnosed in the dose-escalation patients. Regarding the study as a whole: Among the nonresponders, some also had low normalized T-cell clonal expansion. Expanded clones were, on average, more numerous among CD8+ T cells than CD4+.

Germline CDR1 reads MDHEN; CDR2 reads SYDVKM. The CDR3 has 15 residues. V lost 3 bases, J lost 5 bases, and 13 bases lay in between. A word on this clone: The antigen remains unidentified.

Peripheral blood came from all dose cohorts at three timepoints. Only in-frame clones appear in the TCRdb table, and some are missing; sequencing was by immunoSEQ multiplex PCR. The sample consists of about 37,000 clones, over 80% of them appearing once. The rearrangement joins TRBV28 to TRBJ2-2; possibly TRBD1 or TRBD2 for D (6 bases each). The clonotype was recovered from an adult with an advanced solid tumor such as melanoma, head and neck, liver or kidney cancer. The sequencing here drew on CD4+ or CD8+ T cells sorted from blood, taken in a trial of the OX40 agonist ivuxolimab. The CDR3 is CASSLSGGTTGELFF. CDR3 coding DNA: TGTGCCAGCAGTTTGTCTGGAGGGACAACCGGGGAGCTGTTTTTT.